The entry below describes one T cell receptor (beta chain). A single count supports this clone. It lacks a known antigen. No clone much larger than this one lies a single base away; base qualities are absent. This record comes from a study of PD-L1 blockade in urothelial cancer (dated by TCRdb to the late 2010s). Regarding the complete study: About 90% of the roughly 30 patients were males with bladder-origin urothelial cancer, and 18 of 29 reported a prior smoking history. Pretreatment tumor samples, along with matched peripheral blood collected serially before and after atezolizumab treatment, underwent TCR sequencing. About 10 patients achieved durable clinical benefit and approximately 20 did not. An ECOG performance status of 0 or 1 was recorded for the patients, and 0 to 3 prior chemotherapy regimens had been received by the patients. Blood samples yielded a median of around 130,000 T cells and tens of thousands of unique TCRs, with median clonality roughly 0.084. Progression-free survival longer than 6 months counted as durable clinical benefit, and TCR features were additionally tested against both progression-free and overall survival. The study was an exploratory multi-omic analysis of somatic, immune and clinical correlates of response to PD-L1 blockade with atezolizumab in urothelial cancer. In the same patients who had TCR sequencing, pretreatment tumors also underwent whole exome sequencing and RNA sequencing. Blood samples were analyzed at two time points: 3 weeks after treatment start (second dose) and 6 weeks after treatment start. Under 30 patients had pretreatment blood TCR-seq, some 24 had at least one posttreatment blood collection, and some 24 had tumor TCR-seq.

The meaning of the sample's time point label: pretreatment peripheral blood. The Qiagen DNeasy Blood extraction kit was used to purify genomic DNA from total PBMCs and tumor samples. PBMCs were collected pretreatment and during treatment and were isolated and stored as previously described. The CDR3 holds 14 amino acids from the cysteine to the phenylalanine. Only the CDR3 portion is preserved as DNA: 42 bases, with reading frame beginning at the first base. CDR1 GTSNPN and CDR2 SVGIG are derived from the germline V gene (reference sequence). The junction carries 18 bases between V and J, which are trimmed by 5 bases and 5 bases respectively. Each PCR received spiked-in synthetic TCR analog templates so that absolute template abundance could be estimated from read counts. Using the immunoSEQ assay, TCRbeta CDR3 regions were amplified from genomic DNA with bias-controlled V and J gene primers. Rearranged TCRbeta segments were sequenced at approximately 20X coverage. For the original study's pipeline: Clustering was used to correct sequencing errors, and CDR3s were annotated against IMGT to assign V, D and J genes. Downstream analyses used only productive TCRbeta rearrangements, leaving out any out-of-frame or stop-codon sequences. To compute clonality, Shannon entropy was normalized by the log of the number of unique productive sequences and then subtracted from one. Clones differing between time points or between blood and tumor were identified by Fisher's exact test with Benjamini-Hochberg correction at adjusted p below 0.01. Not all clones reach the TCRdb copy of this immuneACCESS table, which keeps in-frame sequences only. Checked studies attribute under half of the gap to unresolved V genes and leave the rest unexplained. V, J and clone size derive from that table, while D and trimming were established from the DNA sequence. The sample profile shows tens of thousands of clones; roughly 88% of them were found once. Approximately 25% of the sample comes from the top ten.

Overall study outcomes, separate from this receptor: Greater expansion of tumor-associated TCR clones in peripheral blood 3 weeks after the start of treatment was observed in patients with durable benefit (n of about 21, p = 0.022). Small sample size (n ≈ 29) and many exploratory analyses mean the results are intended to be hypothesis-generating. A pretreatment peripheral blood TCR clonality below the median was linked to improved progression-free and overall survival.

Here the chain combines TRBV30 and TRBJ1-1; TRBD1 might be the D gene, on 5 matching bases. The source of this sequence is a donor aged 40 or older with urothelial cancer. The starting material was PBMCs, obtained around atezolizumab (anti-PD-L1) treatment. The nucleotide sequence is given as TGTGCCTGGCACGACGGGGGATCGCGGACTGAAGCTTTCTTT. Its translation reads: CAWHDGGSRTEAFF.